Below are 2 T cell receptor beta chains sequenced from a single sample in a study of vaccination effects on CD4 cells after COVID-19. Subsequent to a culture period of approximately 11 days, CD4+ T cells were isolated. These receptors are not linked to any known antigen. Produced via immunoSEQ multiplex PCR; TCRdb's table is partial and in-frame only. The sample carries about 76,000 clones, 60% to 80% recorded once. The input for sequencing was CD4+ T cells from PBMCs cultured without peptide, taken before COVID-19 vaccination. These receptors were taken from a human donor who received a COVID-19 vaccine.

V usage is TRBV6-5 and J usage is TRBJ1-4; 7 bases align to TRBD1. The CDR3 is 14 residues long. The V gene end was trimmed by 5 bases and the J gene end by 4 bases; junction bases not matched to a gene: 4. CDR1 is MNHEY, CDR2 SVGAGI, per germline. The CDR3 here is CASSRDRNNEKLFF. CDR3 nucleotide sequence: TGTGCCAGCAGTCGGGACAGAAATAATGAAAAACTGTTTTTT.

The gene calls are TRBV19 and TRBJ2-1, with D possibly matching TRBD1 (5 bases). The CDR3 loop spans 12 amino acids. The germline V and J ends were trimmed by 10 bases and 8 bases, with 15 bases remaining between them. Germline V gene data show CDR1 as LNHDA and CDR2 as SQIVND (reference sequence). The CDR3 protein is CATRWGGDEQFF. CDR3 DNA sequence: TGTGCCACCCGCTGGGGCGGCGATGAGCAGTTCTTC.